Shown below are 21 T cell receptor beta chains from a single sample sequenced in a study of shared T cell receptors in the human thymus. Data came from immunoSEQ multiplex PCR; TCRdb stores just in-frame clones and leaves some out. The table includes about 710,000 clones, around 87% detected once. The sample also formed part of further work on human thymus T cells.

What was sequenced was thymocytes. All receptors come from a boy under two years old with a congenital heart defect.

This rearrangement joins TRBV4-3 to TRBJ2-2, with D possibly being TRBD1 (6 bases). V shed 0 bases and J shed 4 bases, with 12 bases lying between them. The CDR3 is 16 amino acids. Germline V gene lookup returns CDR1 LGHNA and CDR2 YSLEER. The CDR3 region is CASSQDQLQGTGELFF. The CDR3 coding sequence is TGCGCCAGCAGCCAAGATCAATTACAGGGCACCGGGGAGCTGTTTTTT.

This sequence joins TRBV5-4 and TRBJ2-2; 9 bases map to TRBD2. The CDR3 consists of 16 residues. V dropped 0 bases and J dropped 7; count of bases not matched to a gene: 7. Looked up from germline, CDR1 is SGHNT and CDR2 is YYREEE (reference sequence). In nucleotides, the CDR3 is TGTGCCAGCAGCTTGGCGGTAGCGGGAGCGATCGGGGAGCTGTTTTTT. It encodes CASSLAVAGAIGELFF.

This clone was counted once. The CDR3 nucleotides are TGTGCCAGCAGTTTATCGGGCGGGCACCCTCCCGATACGCAGTATTTT. Amino acid sequence: CASSLSGGHPPDTQYF. The V gene is TRBV27, the J gene TRBJ2-3; possibly TRBD2 for D (5 bases). CDR3 size: 16 residues. V shed 0 bases and J shed 6 bases, with 16 bases lying between them. Germline lookup yields CDR1 MNHEY and CDR2 SMNVEV (reference sequence).

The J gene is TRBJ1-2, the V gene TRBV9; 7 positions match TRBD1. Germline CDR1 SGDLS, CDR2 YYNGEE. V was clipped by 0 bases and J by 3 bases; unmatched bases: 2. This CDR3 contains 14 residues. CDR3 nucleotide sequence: TGTGCCAGCAGCGTAGACGGGACAGACTATGGCTACACCTTC. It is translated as CASSVDGTDYGYTF.

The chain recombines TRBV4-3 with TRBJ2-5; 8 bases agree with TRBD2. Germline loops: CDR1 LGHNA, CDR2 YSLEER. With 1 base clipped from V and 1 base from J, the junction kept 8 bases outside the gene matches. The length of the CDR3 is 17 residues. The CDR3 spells CASSQGSERGSQETQYF. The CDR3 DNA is TGCGCCAGCAGCCAAGGAAGTGAGCGGGGGAGCCAAGAGACCCAGTACTTC.

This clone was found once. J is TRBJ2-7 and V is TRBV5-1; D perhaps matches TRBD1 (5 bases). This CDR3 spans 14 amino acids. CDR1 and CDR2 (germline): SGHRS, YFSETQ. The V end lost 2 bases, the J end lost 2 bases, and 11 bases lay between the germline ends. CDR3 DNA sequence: TGCGCCAGCAGCTTAGGGGCCCCGACCTACGAGCAGTACTTC. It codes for CASSLGAPTYEQYF.

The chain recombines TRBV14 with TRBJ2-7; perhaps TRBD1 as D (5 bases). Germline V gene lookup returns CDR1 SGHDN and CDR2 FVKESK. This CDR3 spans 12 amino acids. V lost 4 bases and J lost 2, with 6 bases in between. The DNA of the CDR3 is TGTGCCAGCAGCCTAGGGGCCTACGAGCAGTACTTC. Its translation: CASSLGAYEQYF.

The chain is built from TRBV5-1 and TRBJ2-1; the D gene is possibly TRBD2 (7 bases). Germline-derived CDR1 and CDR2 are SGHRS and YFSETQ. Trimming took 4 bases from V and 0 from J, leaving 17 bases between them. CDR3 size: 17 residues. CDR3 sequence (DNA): TGCGCCAGCAGCCTCGAGAGGGGGGGGAGCTCCTACAATGAGCAGTTCTTC. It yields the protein CASSLERGGSSYNEQFF.

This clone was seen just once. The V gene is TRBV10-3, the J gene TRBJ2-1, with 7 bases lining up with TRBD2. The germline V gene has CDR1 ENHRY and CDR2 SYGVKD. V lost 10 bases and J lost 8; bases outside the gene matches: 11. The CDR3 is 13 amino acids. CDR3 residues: CATRLAIWDEQFF. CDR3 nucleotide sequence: TGTGCCACCAGACTAGCAATATGGGATGAGCAGTTCTTC.

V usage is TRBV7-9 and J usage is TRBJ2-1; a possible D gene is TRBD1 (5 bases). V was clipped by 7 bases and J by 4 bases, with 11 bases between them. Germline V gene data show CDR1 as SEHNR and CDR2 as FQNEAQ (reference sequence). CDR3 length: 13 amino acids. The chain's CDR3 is CASTLHRYNEQFF. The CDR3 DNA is TGTGCCAGCACCCTTCACAGGTACAATGAGCAGTTCTTC.

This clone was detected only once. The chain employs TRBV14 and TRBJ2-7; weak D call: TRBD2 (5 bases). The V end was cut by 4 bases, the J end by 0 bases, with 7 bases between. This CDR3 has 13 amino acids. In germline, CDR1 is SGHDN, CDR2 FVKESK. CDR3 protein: CASSRRDSYEQYF. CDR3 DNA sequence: TGTGCCAGCAGCCGCCGGGACTCCTACGAGCAGTACTTC.

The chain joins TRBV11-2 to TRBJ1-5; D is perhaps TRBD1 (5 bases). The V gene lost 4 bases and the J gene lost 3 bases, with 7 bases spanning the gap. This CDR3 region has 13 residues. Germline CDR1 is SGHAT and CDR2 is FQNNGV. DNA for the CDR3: TGTGCCAGCAGCTCGGGGGTCAATCAGCCCCAGCATTTT. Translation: CASSSGVNQPQHF.

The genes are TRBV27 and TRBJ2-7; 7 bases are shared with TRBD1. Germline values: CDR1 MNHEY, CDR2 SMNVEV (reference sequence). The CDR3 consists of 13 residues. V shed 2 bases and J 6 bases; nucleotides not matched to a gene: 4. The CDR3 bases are TGTGCCAGCAGTTTAGAGGGGGCGGGCGAGCAGTACTTC. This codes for CASSLEGAGEQYF.

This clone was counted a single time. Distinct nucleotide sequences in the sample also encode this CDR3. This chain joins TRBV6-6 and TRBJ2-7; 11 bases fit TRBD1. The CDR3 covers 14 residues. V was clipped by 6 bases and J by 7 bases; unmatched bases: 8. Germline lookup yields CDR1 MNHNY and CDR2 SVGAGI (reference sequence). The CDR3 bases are TGTGCCAGCAGCCGGACAGGGGGCGCGGGAGAGCAGTACTTC. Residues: CASSRTGGAGEQYF.

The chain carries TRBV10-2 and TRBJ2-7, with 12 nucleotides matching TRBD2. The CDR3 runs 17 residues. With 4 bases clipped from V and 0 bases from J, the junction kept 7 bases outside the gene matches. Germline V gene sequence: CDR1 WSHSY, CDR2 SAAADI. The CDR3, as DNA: TGCGCCAGCAGTGCGACTAGCGGGAGAGCCCCCTCCTACGAGCAGTACTTC. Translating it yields CASSATSGRAPSYEQYF.

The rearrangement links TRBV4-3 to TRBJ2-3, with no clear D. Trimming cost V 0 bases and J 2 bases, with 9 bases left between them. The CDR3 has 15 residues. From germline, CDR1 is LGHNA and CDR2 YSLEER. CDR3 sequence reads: CASSQDNLDTDTQYF. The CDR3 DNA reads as TGCGCCAGCAGCCAAGATAACCTAGACACAGATACGCAGTATTTT.

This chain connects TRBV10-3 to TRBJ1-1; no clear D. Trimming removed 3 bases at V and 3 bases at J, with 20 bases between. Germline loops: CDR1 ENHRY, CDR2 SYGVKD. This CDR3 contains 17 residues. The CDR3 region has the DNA TGTGCCATCAGTGACCGAACCAAGGGAGGGAGGTACACTGAAGCTTTCTTT. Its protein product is CAISDRTKGGRYTEAFF.

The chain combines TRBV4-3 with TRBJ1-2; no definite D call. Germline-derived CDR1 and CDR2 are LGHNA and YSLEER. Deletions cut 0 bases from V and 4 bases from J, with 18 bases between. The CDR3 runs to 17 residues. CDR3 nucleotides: TGCGCCAGCAGCCAAGATTGGTCCCACAGTAGTATCTATGGCTACACCTTC. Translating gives CASSQDWSHSSIYGYTF.

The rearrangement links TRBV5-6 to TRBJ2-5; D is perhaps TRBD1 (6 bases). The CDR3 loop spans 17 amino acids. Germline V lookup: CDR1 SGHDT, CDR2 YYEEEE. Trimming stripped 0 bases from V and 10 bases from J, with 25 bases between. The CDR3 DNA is TGTGCCAGCAGCTTGGCAGGGGAAGGGCTTCCCGGATGGAGCCAGTACTTC. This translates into CASSLAGEGLPGWSQYF.

CDR3 DNA sequence: TGTGCCAGCAGCGCTAAAGACAGGGTTCAGCCCCAGCATTTT. Translated, it gives CASSAKDRVQPQHF. The chain joins TRBV9 to TRBJ1-5; the match to TRBD1 covers 7 bases. The V gene's germline CDR1 is SGDLS and CDR2 YYNGEE. V shed 3 bases and J 6 bases; nucleotides not matched to a gene: 6. This CDR3 has 14 residues.

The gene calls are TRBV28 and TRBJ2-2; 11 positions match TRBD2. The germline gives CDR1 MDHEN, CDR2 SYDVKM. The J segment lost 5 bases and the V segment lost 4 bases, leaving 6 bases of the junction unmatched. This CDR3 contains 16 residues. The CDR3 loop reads CASSSTSGRVTGELFF. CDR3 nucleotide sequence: TGTGCCAGCAGTTCTACTAGCGGGAGAGTTACCGGGGAGCTGTTTTTT.